This TCR beta chain was documented in a study of T cell responses to AZD1222 COVID-19 vaccine (dated by TCRdb to the early 2020s). Describing the broader study: Because spike-specific TCR depth and breadth did not differ between the two schedules, AZD1222 recipients who got a second dose at roughly 4 weeks were pooled with those who got a second dose at roughly 12 weeks. TCR sequencing was performed for about 250 trial participants, of whom around 210 were given two doses of AZD1222 and approximately 26 were given two doses of MenACWY control vaccine. Enrollment into the trials was organized by age into subgroups of 18-55, 56-69 and 70-plus years, and those subgroups contained roughly 150, 30 and 60 TCR-sequenced participants, respectively. Study-wide conclusions, independent of this receptor: Participants were mostly white British, with more females than males. The authors suggested clonal diversity may have been underestimated. Nearly half of unique spike-specific TCRs reportedly recognized epitopes outside regions mutated in the B.1.351 and B.1.1.7 variants. Because no day 14 peak-response samples were available, repertoires were characterized only after the peak T cell response. Conclusions about previously exposed vaccinees were limited because only a handful of AZD1222 recipients were SARS-CoV-2 seropositive at baseline. CD4 TCRs associated with the vaccine covered the entire spike protein, and the dominant responses were in regions 160-218 and 743-854. In the small 56-69-year group, the increase in depth fell short of significance, most likely because of low power. After two AZD1222 doses, both the breadth and the depth of spike-specific TCRs were significantly higher than at day 0 and than in MenACWY recipients.

The CDR3 regions of human TCRbeta chains were analyzed by immunosequencing. Per the source publication's procedure: TCRs in the repertoires were compared against a reference library of SARS-CoV-2-specific TCRs that had been generated with the MIRA antigen-specificity platform. Breadth meant the fraction of unique TCRs that were SARS-CoV-2-associated, whereas depth meant the fraction of total T cells that were SARS-CoV-2-associated. Each spike-specific TCR was assigned to its reactive spike region and to a CD4 or CD8 class using the MIRA data. Log10-transformed breadth and depth values were compared by one-way ANOVA with Sidak's multiple comparisons tests. TCRdb mirrors the immuneACCESS table, restricted to in-frame sequences. Some clones are absent from its copies; in checked studies, under half trace to an unresolved V gene, and the reason for the others is unknown. That table furnishes V, J and clone size, whereas the DNA furnished D and trimming. The table for this sample lists under 150,000 clones; about 92% of them were counted only once. The ten top clones hold around 5% of the sample.

This specimen's time point label, interpreted: baseline before first vaccination. Vaccinee samples were obtained from the UK trials COV001 and COV002, which included a single-blind randomized controlled phase 2/3 trial of AZD1222 (ChAdOx1 nCoV-19) in healthy adults. For TCRbeta chain sequencing, PBMC samples were collected from trial participants at day 0 and at day 28 after the second dose. About this clone itself: Its recognized antigen is unknown. No base-level quality is on record; no much larger clone is a single base apart.

The clonotype originates from an adult in good health. The specimen comprised peripheral blood, sampled on day 0 of AZD1222 vaccination.

In nucleotide form, the sequence is TGTGCCAGCAGCCGAACGACAGGGATGGTTTCACCCCTCCACTTT. Translated, this gives CASSRTTGMVSPLHF. This sequence uses TRBV6-5 and TRBJ1-6; the central 7 bases match TRBD1. V is cut back by 6 bases and J by 9 bases, with 11 bases in the junction unmatched. The germline V gene sets CDR1 to MNHEY and CDR2 to SVGAGI. The CDR3 sequence holds 15 residues, the cysteine and phenylalanine included. Only CDR3 DNA is held: 45 bases, read in frame from base 1.